The next 28 T cell receptor beta chains were all read from a single sample in a study of PD-L1 blockade in urothelial cancer. Libraries were prepared by immunoSEQ multiplex PCR; TCRdb keeps only in-frame clonotypes and omits some of them. The sample holds 70,000 to 85,000 clones, around 84% seen once. The sample consisted of PBMCs, taken around atezolizumab (anti-PD-L1) treatment. Source of these receptors: an older man with urothelial cancer.

V gene TRBV5-1 combines with J gene TRBJ2-7, with 15 bases lining up with TRBD2. Trimming at V came to 4 bases and at J to 5 bases, leaving 10 bases not matched to a gene. Germline CDR1 reads SGHRS; CDR2 reads YFSETQ. The CDR3 sequence is 17 residues long. CDR3: CASSAGLAGGPRHEQYF. The CDR3 bases are TGCGCCAGCAGCGCAGGACTAGCGGGAGGGCCCCGCCACGAGCAGTACTTC.

The V and J genes are TRBV9 and TRBJ2-3; possible D gene TRBD2, 6 bases. Germline assignment: CDR1 SGDLS and CDR2 YYNGEE. V was clipped by 4 bases and J by 0 bases, with 15 bases between them. The CDR3 loop spans 16 amino acids. The CDR3 DNA is TGTGCCAGCAGCTTAAGTGTGGGAGGTAGCACAGATACGCAGTATTTT. Protein: CASSLSVGGSTDTQYF.

The chain couples TRBV2 to TRBJ2-2, with 9 bases aligning to TRBD2. The junction had 7 bases not matched to a gene; V was cut back by 4 bases and J by 7 bases. Germline V gene sequence: CDR1 SNHLY, CDR2 FYNNEI. The CDR3 has 15 amino acids. The CDR3 DNA reads as TGTGCCAGCAGTGTCGTAGCGGGAGTTGTCGGGGAGCTGTTTTTT. It encodes CASSVVAGVVGELFF.

This chain connects TRBV20-1 to TRBJ2-5, with TRBD2 as a possible D gene (6 bases). Germline CDR1 and CDR2: DFQATT and SNEGSKA (reference sequence). This CDR3 is 11 amino acids long. Trimming took 2 bases from V and 11 from J, leaving 12 bases between them. The CDR3 region is CSARLGLEQYF. The CDR3 DNA reads TGCAGTGCTAGACTGGGACTCGAACAGTACTTC.

The chain employs TRBV19 and TRBJ1-1; TRBD1 aligns across 8 bases. Germline V gene sequence: CDR1 LNHDA, CDR2 SQIVND (reference sequence). With 10 bases clipped from V and 1 base from J, the junction kept 5 bases outside the gene matches. This CDR3 contains 13 residues. The CDR3 spells CATDRGKNTEAFF. In DNA, the CDR3 is TGTGCCACCGACAGGGGAAAGAACACTGAAGCTTTCTTT.

The gene calls are TRBV10-2 and TRBJ1-5; tentative D call: TRBD1 (6 bases). Deletions cut 8 bases from V and 3 bases from J, with 8 bases between. The length of the CDR3 is 12 residues. CDR1 is WSHSY and CDR2 is SAAADI in the germline V gene. The CDR3 region has the DNA TGCGCCAGCCAGGGGTTCAATCAGCCCCAGCATTTT. This gives the protein CASQGFNQPQHF.

The chain couples TRBV19 to TRBJ2-7, with 15 nucleotides matching TRBD2. Germline-derived CDR1 and CDR2 are LNHDA and SQIVND (reference sequence). Trimming removed 5 bases from V and 4 bases from J; junction bases left unmatched: 6. The CDR3 extends over 16 amino acids. The CDR3 here is CASSGGTSGRSYEQYF. The DNA for the CDR3 is TGTGCCAGTAGTGGCGGGACTAGCGGGAGGAGTTACGAGCAGTACTTC.

This chain connects TRBV28 to TRBJ1-2; 12 bases agree with TRBD1. The CDR3 has 17 residues. CDR1 and CDR2 from the germline V gene are MDHEN and SYDVKM. The J segment lost 8 bases and the V segment lost 3 bases, leaving 13 bases of the junction unmatched. CDR3 sequence reads: CASSFPGTGGAAGGYTF. CDR3 coding DNA: TGTGCCAGCAGTTTCCCCGGGACAGGGGGCGCGGCTGGCGGCTACACCTTC.

This clone has just one count. This rearrangement joins TRBV5-4 to TRBJ2-7, with 8 bases matching TRBD2. The CDR3 runs to 14 residues. The germline V gene encodes CDR1 SGHNT and CDR2 YYREEE (reference sequence). The junction had 10 bases not matched to a gene; V was cut back by 7 bases and J by 4 bases. The CDR3 DNA sequence: TGTGCCAGCCGCCGGGCGGGGGGTATTTACGAGCAGTACTTC. It yields the protein CASRRAGGIYEQYF.

CDR3 nucleotides: TGTGCCATCAGTGAGGGGCTAGCGGGAGAAACCGAGCAGTACTTC. It specifies CAISEGLAGETEQYF. This chain joins TRBV10-3 and TRBJ2-7, with TRBD2 matching 10 bases. V was clipped by 2 bases and J by 6 bases; unmatched bases: 7. Germline CDR1 ENHRY, CDR2 SYGVKD. The CDR3 extends over 15 amino acids.

The chain combines TRBV30 with TRBJ1-5; no firm D call. Germline V gives CDR1 GTSNPN, CDR2 SVGIG (reference sequence). This CDR3 comprises 13 residues. V dropped 1 base and J dropped 7 bases, with 11 bases sitting between them. The CDR3 nucleotides read TGTGCCTGGAGTGACAGTGACCAACAGCCCCAGCATTTT. It is translated as CAWSDSDQQPQHF.

The chain recombines TRBV4-1 with TRBJ2-1; 12 bases map to TRBD2. This CDR3 has 19 residues. Trimming cost V 3 bases and J 3 bases; bases outside gene matches: 12. The germline gives CDR1 MGHRA, CDR2 YSYEKL. The CDR3 here is CASSHSGLAGRMSYNEQFF. The DNA of the CDR3 is TGCGCCAGCAGCCATTCGGGACTAGCGGGCCGCATGAGCTACAATGAGCAGTTCTTC.

This clone showed up just once. V usage is TRBV28 and J usage is TRBJ2-7; maybe TRBD1 (6 bases). V was shortened by 7 bases and J by 2 bases, with 15 bases between the two germline ends. Germline loops: CDR1 MDHEN, CDR2 SYDVKM. This CDR3 is 14 amino acids long. In DNA form, the CDR3 reads TGTGCCAGCACAACCCAGGGGTCCGCCTACGAGCAGTACTTC. This translates into CASTTQGSAYEQYF. Full variable domain (remainder filled in from reference TRBV28 and TRBJ2-7): DVKVTQSSRYLVKRTGEKVFLECVQDMDHENMFWYRQDPGLGLRLIYFSYDVKMKEKGDIPEGYSVSREKKERFSLILESASTNQTSMYLCASTTQGSAYEQYFGPGTRLTVT.

This clone was seen a few times. The chain couples TRBV10-3 to TRBJ2-5; 9 nucleotides line up with TRBD1. The CDR3 is 14 amino acids. Germline V gene data show CDR1 as ENHRY and CDR2 as SYGVKD. Trimming cost V 7 bases and J 5 bases; bases outside gene matches: 8. CDR3 nucleotide sequence: TGTGCCATCACCCCTACAGGGGGCCCGGAGACCCAGTACTTC. Its translation is CAITPTGGPETQYF.

V gene TRBV5-4 combines with J gene TRBJ1-2; D remains ambiguous. The CDR3 runs to 16 residues. Trimming removed 0 bases at V and 1 base at J, with 13 bases between. Germline-derived CDR1 and CDR2 are SGHNT and YYREEE (reference sequence). This CDR3 reads CASSLAQTGINYGYTF. The CDR3 DNA follows: TGTGCCAGCAGCTTGGCCCAGACGGGAATTAACTATGGCTACACCTTC.

This sequence joins TRBV10-3 and TRBJ2-5; 10 nucleotides align to TRBD1. The J call is doubtful: the DNA matches TRBJ2-7 better. The CDR3 consists of 13 residues. Germline V gene lookup returns CDR1 ENHRY and CDR2 SYGVKD. CDR3 nucleotides: TGTGCCATCAGAACGGACAGGGGGAACGAGCAGTACTTC. It specifies CAIRTDRGNEQYF.

The chain couples TRBV7-9 to TRBJ1-5, with TRBD1 matching 7 bases. The CDR3 is 15 residues long. V trimming: 4 bases; J trimming: 1 base; junction bases outside the gene matches: 4. From germline, CDR1 is SEHNR and CDR2 FQNEAQ (reference sequence). The CDR3 nucleotides are TGTGCCAGCAGCTATACAGGGGAGAGCAATCAGCCCCAGCATTTT. Translating it yields CASSYTGESNQPQHF.

This clone appeared a few times. This sequence joins TRBV9 and TRBJ1-1; 10 nucleotides line up with TRBD1. CDR1 and CDR2 from the germline V gene are SGDLS and YYNGEE. With 0 bases clipped from V and 4 bases from J, the junction kept 6 bases outside the gene matches. The CDR3 is 16 residues long. CDR3 in DNA: TGTGCCAGCAGCGTAGGAGGGGGGACAGGGGCCACTGAAGCTTTCTTT. It encodes CASSVGGGTGATEAFF.

The chain links TRBV2 to TRBJ2-2, with 8 bases fitting TRBD2. The CDR3 length is 20 residues. J was trimmed by 2 bases and V by 5 bases; bases with no gene match: 19. Per germline, CDR1 SNHLY and CDR2 FYNNEI. The CDR3 region has the DNA TGTGCCAGCAGTAGAATCGGAAGTCTTAGCGGGAAGCTTAACACCGGGGAGCTGTTTTTT. Amino acid sequence: CASSRIGSLSGKLNTGELFF.

The genes are TRBV6-1 and TRBJ1-1; D not certain. The V and J ends lost 5 bases and 2 bases respectively, with 9 bases between them. Germline V gives CDR1 MNHNS, CDR2 SASEGT. The CDR3 spans 13 residues. The CDR3 is CASSWSGNTEAFF. In DNA, the CDR3 is TGTGCCAGCAGTTGGAGCGGTAACACTGAAGCTTTCTTT.

V is TRBV29-1 and J is TRBJ1-2, with D perhaps matching TRBD1 (5 bases). There are 17 residues in the CDR3. The ends were cut back, 1 base at V and 4 bases at J, with 22 bases in the middle. Per the germline V gene, CDR1 is SQVTM and CDR2 is ANQGSEA. This CDR3 is CSVEAPYAGKGVYGYTF. CDR3 coding DNA: TGCAGCGTTGAAGCCCCTTATGCAGGGAAAGGGGTCTATGGCTACACCTTC.

The CDR3 loop is CATTAGERSNQPQHF. In nucleotides, the CDR3 is TGTGCCACCACCGCGGGGGAGAGGAGCAATCAGCCCCAGCATTTT. This rearrangement joins TRBV15 to TRBJ1-5, with D tentatively TRBD1 (5 bases). CDR1 LNHNV and CDR2 YYDKDF come from the germline V gene (reference sequence). Trimming stripped 7 bases from V and 1 base from J, with 14 bases between. This CDR3 has 15 residues. The full variable domain, with the rest looked up from reference TRBV15 and TRBJ1-5, is DAMVIQNPRYQVTQFGKPVTLSCSQTLNHNVMYWYQQKSSQAPKLLFHYYDKDFNNEADTPDNFQSRRPNTSFCFLDIRSPGLGDTAMYLCATTAGERSNQPQHFGDGTRLSIL.

V is TRBV9 and J is TRBJ2-7; 8 nucleotides line up with TRBD1. Germline V lookup: CDR1 SGDLS, CDR2 YYNGEE. The CDR3 runs 14 residues. V trimming: 4 bases; J trimming: 2 bases; junction bases outside the gene matches: 5. Written as DNA, the CDR3 is TGTGCCAGCAGCCCCCAGGGACAGGCCTACGAGCAGTACTTC. Its protein is CASSPQGQAYEQYF.

The genes are TRBV18 and TRBJ1-4, with 8 bases that match TRBD1. The CDR3 consists of 14 residues. CDR1 is KGHSH, CDR2 LQKENI, per germline. V was clipped by 6 bases and J by 4 bases; unmatched bases: 4. CDR3 sequence: CASSLQGVNEKLFF. The CDR3 bases are TGTGCCAGCTCGCTACAGGGGGTTAATGAAAAACTGTTTTTT.

The CDR3 DNA follows: TGTGCCAGCAGCTTGAGCTGGAATCAGCCCCAGCATTTT. It translates to CASSLSWNQPQHF. The V call is TRBV5-6, the J call TRBJ1-5, with D unclear. Germline CDR1 reads SGHDT; CDR2 reads YYEEEE. The CDR3 spans 13 residues. The V and J ends lost 1 base and 4 bases respectively, with 6 bases between them.

The J gene is TRBJ2-3, the V gene TRBV7-3, with 9 bases fitting TRBD1. CDR3 length: 14 residues. J was trimmed by 8 bases and V by 5 bases; bases with no gene match: 8. CDR1 and CDR2 from the germline V gene are SGHTA and FQGTGA. CDR3 coding DNA: TGTGCCAGCAGCACCCGGGACAGGGAGGGTACGCAGTATTTT. Translating it yields CASSTRDREGTQYF.

The chain employs TRBV21-1 and TRBJ1-1; TRBD1, the table's D call, was not compared with the DNA. TRBV21-1 is a recognized pseudogene. This CDR3 comprises 18 residues. CDR3 amino acids: CASSNGTETGALNTEAFF. The CDR3, as DNA: TGTGCCAGCAGCAACGGTACCGAGACAGGGGCCCTGAACACTGAAGCTTTCTTT.

In its sample, this clone was seen many times. This chain joins TRBV29-1 and TRBJ1-2; TRBD1 matches 7 bases. Germline CDR1 SQVTM, CDR2 ANQGSEA. V dropped 7 bases and J dropped 2; count of bases not matched to a gene: 4. The CDR3 runs 12 residues. The CDR3 sequence is CSAKGQNYGYTF. DNA of the CDR3: TGCAGCGCTAAGGGACAGAACTATGGCTACACCTTC.